These 29 T cell receptor beta chains were sequenced from one sample in a study of T cell responses to AZD1222 COVID-19 vaccine. Profiling relied on immunoSEQ multiplex PCR, and the TCRdb table lists in-frame clones only, not all of them. Among roughly 120,000 clones listed, around 90% were seen once. The sequencing used peripheral blood, collected on day 0 of AZD1222 vaccination. The origin of the receptors is an adult in good health.

This clone has only one observation. The chain joins TRBV5-1 to TRBJ2-2, with 8 bases identical to TRBD2. This CDR3 spans 16 amino acids. J lost 1 base, V lost 4 bases, and 6 bases had no gene match. Germline lookup yields CDR1 SGHRS and CDR2 YFSETQ. The CDR3 sequence: CASSPLSGGNTGELFF. The DNA for the CDR3 is TGCGCCAGCAGCCCTTTAAGCGGGGGGAACACCGGGGAGCTGTTTTTT.

The rearrangement links TRBV28 to TRBJ1-4; possibly TRBD1 for D (6 bases). The germline CDR1 and CDR2 sequences are MDHEN and SYDVKM. Trimming took off 7 bases at V and 4 bases at J, with 22 bases between the two ends. There are 17 residues in the CDR3. The CDR3 protein is CASTFSAQDRDNEKLFF. For the CDR3, the DNA is TGTGCCAGCACCTTCTCAGCCCAGGACAGAGATAATGAAAAACTGTTTTTT.

The chain combines TRBV27 with TRBJ1-3; D is possibly TRBD1 (5 bases). CDR1 MNHEY and CDR2 SMNVEV come from the germline V gene (reference sequence). CDR3 length: 17 residues. With 9 bases removed from V and 0 bases from J, the gap between germline ends came to 21 bases. CDR3 coding DNA: TGTGCCAGAAGTATTGCGGATGGGGGACCCTCTGGAAACACCATATATTTT. It translates to CARSIADGGPSGNTIYF.

This chain connects TRBV3-1 (or the pseudogene TRBV3-2) to TRBJ1-2; D might be TRBD1 (5 bases). The CDR3 extends over 15 amino acids. The germline gives CDR1 LGHDT, CDR2 YNNKEL (reference sequence). The V end was cut by 4 bases, the J end by 5 bases, with 17 bases between. As DNA, the CDR3 is TGTGCCAGCAGCCTTTACCCACAGGAGGCTTATGGCTACACCTTC. Translation: CASSLYPQEAYGYTF.

The chain combines TRBV6-5 with TRBJ2-7; 10 bases line up with TRBD1. Germline V lookup: CDR1 MNHEY, CDR2 SVGAGI. CDR3 size: 15 residues. J lost 2 bases, V lost 4 bases, and 5 bases had no gene match. CDR3 nucleotides: TGTGCCAGCAGTTCTAGGGACAGGGGAACCTACGAGCAGTACTTC. Protein product: CASSSRDRGTYEQYF.

This CDR3 reads CASSYEQYF. CDR3 nucleotides: TGTGCCAGCAGCTACGAGCAGTACTTC. The gene calls are TRBV6-4 and TRBJ2-7; D gene ambiguous. Trimming shortened V by 6 bases and J by 3 bases, and 0 bases separated the two germline ends. The germline CDR1 and CDR2 sequences are MRHNA and SNTAGT. The CDR3 is made up of 9 amino acids.

The table lists this clone with a count of one. V usage is TRBV28 and J usage is TRBJ2-1; D gene unclear. CDR3 length equals 15 residues. Germline CDR1 MDHEN, CDR2 SYDVKM. V was cut by 6 bases and J by 7 bases, with 19 bases left in between. DNA of the CDR3: TGTGCCAGCAGCCGGAGAAAGTCCCTGAGGAATGAGCAGTTCTTC. As protein: CASSRRKSLRNEQFF.

The chain combines TRBV6-5 with TRBJ2-5; TRBD2 matches 11 bases. Trimming cost V 7 bases and J 4 bases; bases outside gene matches: 2. In germline, CDR1 is MNHEY, CDR2 SVGAGI. CDR3 length: 13 residues. DNA for the CDR3: TGTGCCAGCACCGGGACTAGCGGAGAGACCCAGTACTTC. It translates to CASTGTSGETQYF.

Here the CDR3 DNA reads TGTGCCAGCAGCCAAGCCGGCAGCTCCTACAATGAGCAGTTCTTC. It encodes CASSQAGSSYNEQFF. The V gene is TRBV7-3, the J gene TRBJ2-1; D is unresolved. CDR3 length: 15 amino acids. The germline gives CDR1 SGHTA, CDR2 FQGTGA. The V end was cut by 5 bases, the J end by 0 bases, with 11 bases between.

V gene TRBV5-6 combines with J gene TRBJ1-3, with TRBD1 as a possible D gene (6 bases). V lost 4 bases and J 4 bases, leaving 18 bases between the germline ends. The CDR3 extends over 16 amino acids. CDR1 is SGHDT, CDR2 YYEEEE, per germline. CDR3 loop: CASSGYWGRGGNTIYF. The DNA of the CDR3 is TGTGCCAGCAGCGGATACTGGGGGCGCGGAGGAAACACCATATATTTT.

V usage is TRBV10-3 and J usage is TRBJ2-7; D tentatively reads TRBD1 or TRBD2 (5 bases each). CDR1 is ENHRY, CDR2 SYGVKD, per germline. The V and J ends lost 8 bases and 2 bases respectively, with 13 bases between them. The CDR3 covers 13 residues. The CDR3 bases are TGTGCCATCGCTGGGACGACCCCCTACGAGCAGTACTTC. This encodes CAIAGTTPYEQYF.

The genes are TRBV19 and TRBJ2-7; 7 nucleotides align to TRBD2. The length of the CDR3 is 15 residues. Unmatched junction bases numbered 11, after V lost 4 bases and J lost 5 bases. Per germline, CDR1 LNHDA and CDR2 SQIVND (reference sequence). CDR3 bases: TGTGCCAGTAGTAGTACCCGGGGGGTTTCGAACGAGCAGTACTTC. Translated: CASSSTRGVSNEQYF.

The rearrangement links TRBV11-2 to TRBJ2-4; the D gene could be TRBD1 or TRBD2 (6 bases each). The CDR3 contains 14 residues. Germline V lookup: CDR1 SGHAT, CDR2 FQNNGV. V lost 7 bases to trimming and J lost 7 bases, with 17 bases between them. CDR3 residues: CASKEWGAGNIQYF. CDR3 coding DNA: TGTGCCAGCAAGGAGTGGGGGGCGGGGAACATTCAGTACTTC.

The V and J genes are TRBV12-3 or TRBV12-4 and TRBJ1-5, with D hard to call. The V end lost 7 bases, the J end lost 4 bases, and 8 bases lay between the germline ends. The CDR3 totals 12 residues. For the CDR3, the DNA is TGTGCCAGCACGGGCATTAATCAGCCCCAGCATTTT. Encoded protein: CASTGINQPQHF.

This clone was seen only once. The rearrangement uses TRBV4-2 and TRBJ1-1, with D unresolved. V lost 3 bases and J 4 bases, leaving 12 bases between the germline ends. This CDR3 comprises 14 residues. The V gene's germline CDR1 is LGHNA and CDR2 YNFKEQ. This CDR3 is CASSQGIGSTEAFF. The CDR3, as DNA: TGTGCCAGCAGCCAGGGGATTGGGTCCACTGAAGCTTTCTTT.

This clone was detected only once. The chain combines TRBV3-1 (or the pseudogene TRBV3-2) with TRBJ1-2; TRBD1 might be the D (6 bases). The CDR3 has 14 amino acids. The germline gives CDR1 LGHDT, CDR2 YNNKEL (reference sequence). With 0 bases removed from V and 6 bases from J, the gap between germline ends came to 11 bases. CDR3 in amino acids: CASSQDRGRDGYTF. Written as DNA, the CDR3 is TGTGCCAGCAGCCAAGACAGGGGAAGGGATGGCTACACCTTC.

V usage is TRBV15 and J usage is TRBJ1-2; 7 bases match TRBD1. The CDR3 loop spans 13 amino acids. J was trimmed by 4 bases and V by 5 bases; bases with no gene match: 4. CDR1 and CDR2 from the germline V gene are LNHNV and YYDKDF (reference sequence). The CDR3 here is CATSAGTVYGYTF. The CDR3 DNA follows: TGTGCCACCAGCGCAGGGACAGTCTATGGCTACACCTTC.

The J gene is TRBJ2-7, the V gene TRBV4-2; TRBD2 aligns across 7 bases. Germline CDR1 and CDR2: LGHNA and YNFKEQ. Trimming at V came to 3 bases and at J to 0 bases, leaving 2 bases not matched to a gene. The length of the CDR3 is 14 residues. The CDR3 sequence is CASSQGGDSYEQYF. The CDR3 nucleotides read TGTGCCAGCAGCCAGGGAGGGGACTCCTACGAGCAGTACTTC.

This clone showed up just a few times. The rearrangement links TRBV7-2 to TRBJ2-1; TRBD2 matches 10 bases. Germline V gene sequence: CDR1 SGHTA, CDR2 FQGNSA. The CDR3 is 16 residues long. The J segment lost 5 bases and the V segment lost 3 bases, leaving 7 bases of the junction unmatched. Here the CDR3 reads CASSFPTSGVNNEQFF. DNA for the CDR3: TGTGCCAGCAGCTTCCCAACTAGCGGGGTAAACAATGAGCAGTTCTTC. The variable domain in full, completed from reference TRBV7-2 and TRBJ2-1, reads GAGVSQSPSNKVTEKGKDVELRCDPISGHTALYWYRQSLGQGLEFLIYFQGNSAPDKSGLPSDRFSAERTGGSVSTLTIQRTQQEDSAVYLCASSFPTSGVNNEQFFGPGTRLTVL.

This chain connects TRBV28 to TRBJ1-4, with TRBD1 as a possible D gene (6 bases). The V end lost 5 bases, the J end lost 5 bases, and 15 bases lay between the germline ends. The germline gives CDR1 MDHEN, CDR2 SYDVKM. CDR3 length: 15 amino acids. The CDR3 protein is CASSPPDRSNEKLFF. CDR3 nucleotides: TGTGCCAGCAGTCCCCCGGACAGATCCAATGAAAAACTGTTTTTT.

This chain uses TRBV27 with TRBJ2-7; TRBD1 might be the D (6 bases). Germline CDR1 is MNHEY and CDR2 is SMNVEV (reference sequence). Deletions cut 5 bases from V and 5 bases from J, with 22 bases between. This CDR3 spans 16 amino acids. DNA for the CDR3: TGTGCCAGCAGTGTACTCGGTGCCAGGGGAAGGGACGAGCAGTACTTC. Translated, it gives CASSVLGARGRDEQYF.

CDR3 loop: CASSPGQPATNEKLFF. For the CDR3, the DNA is TGTGCCAGCAGCCCGGGACAGCCAGCAACTAATGAAAAACTGTTTTTT. The chain recombines TRBV5-4 with TRBJ1-4; the match to TRBD1 covers 7 bases. The J segment lost 0 bases and the V segment lost 4 bases, leaving 6 bases of the junction unmatched. The V gene's germline CDR1 is SGHNT and CDR2 YYREEE (reference sequence). This CDR3 region has 16 residues.

V gene TRBV19 combines with J gene TRBJ2-7; D uncertain. The CDR3 is 12 residues long. CDR1 and CDR2 (germline): LNHDA, SQIVND (reference sequence). V gave up 7 bases and J gave up 2 bases, with 9 bases separating them. The CDR3 DNA sequence: TGTGCCAGTACGGGCGGCACCTACGAGCAGTACTTC. Protein product: CASTGGTYEQYF.

This chain connects TRBV24-1 to TRBJ2-5; unclear D gene. Per germline, CDR1 KGHDR and CDR2 SFDVKD. The CDR3 has 14 residues. V was trimmed by 5 bases and J by 5 bases, leaving 14 bases between them. CDR3 in DNA: TGTGCCACCAGTGGAGCCCCTACCATGGAGACCCAGTACTTC. Translated: CATSGAPTMETQYF.

The chain employs TRBV10-3 and TRBJ1-2, with 10 positions matching TRBD1. CDR3 length equals 14 residues. The germline gives CDR1 ENHRY, CDR2 SYGVKD. J was trimmed by 4 bases and V by 6 bases; bases with no gene match: 5. The CDR3 region is CAISGTGAVYGYTF. The CDR3, as DNA: TGTGCCATCAGCGGGACAGGGGCCGTCTATGGCTACACCTTC.

J is TRBJ1-3 and V is TRBV9, with a tentative D call TRBD1 (5 bases). Germline CDR1 and CDR2: SGDLS and YYNGEE. The CDR3 is 15 amino acids. Trimming took 3 bases from V and 9 from J, leaving 19 bases between them. CDR3 sequence: CASSALYGTGGTIYF. The CDR3 DNA follows: TGTGCCAGCAGCGCACTGTATGGGACCGGGGGCACCATATATTTT. Looking up the rest from reference TRBV9 and TRBJ1-3 gives the full variable domain: DSGVTQTPKHLITATGQRVTLRCSPRSGDLSVYWYQQSLDQGLQFLIQYYNGEERAKGNILERFSAQQFPDLHSELNLSSLELGDSALYFCASSALYGTGGTIYFGEGSWLTVV.

The chain couples TRBV7-9 to TRBJ2-1; the D is unclear. Germline V gene sequence: CDR1 SEHNR, CDR2 FQNEAQ (reference sequence). The CDR3 spans 14 residues. Trimming removed 6 bases at V and 7 bases at J, with 16 bases between. In nucleotides, the CDR3 is TGTGCCAGCAGTTTGGGAATTTCATCGAATGAGCAGTTCTTC. This codes for CASSLGISSNEQFF.

CDR3 loop: CASSWPGQGGAHEQYF. Here the CDR3 DNA reads TGTGCCAGCAGCTGGCCGGGACAGGGGGGTGCCCACGAGCAGTACTTC. The chain couples TRBV3-1 (or the pseudogene TRBV3-2) to TRBJ2-7; 11 positions agree with TRBD1. Germline values: CDR1 LGHDT, CDR2 YNNKEL (reference sequence). The CDR3 contains 16 residues. Germline trimming cut 5 bases from V and 5 bases from J; bases unmatched to any gene: 11.

The chain's CDR3 is CASSLERASSYNEQFF. The CDR3 DNA reads as TGCGCCAGCAGCTTGGAGCGGGCCAGCTCCTACAATGAGCAGTTCTTC. The chain carries TRBV5-1 and TRBJ2-1; D is perhaps TRBD2 (6 bases). The V end lost 0 bases, the J end lost 0 bases, and 10 bases lay between the germline ends. CDR3 length equals 16 residues. CDR1 is SGHRS, CDR2 YFSETQ, per germline.